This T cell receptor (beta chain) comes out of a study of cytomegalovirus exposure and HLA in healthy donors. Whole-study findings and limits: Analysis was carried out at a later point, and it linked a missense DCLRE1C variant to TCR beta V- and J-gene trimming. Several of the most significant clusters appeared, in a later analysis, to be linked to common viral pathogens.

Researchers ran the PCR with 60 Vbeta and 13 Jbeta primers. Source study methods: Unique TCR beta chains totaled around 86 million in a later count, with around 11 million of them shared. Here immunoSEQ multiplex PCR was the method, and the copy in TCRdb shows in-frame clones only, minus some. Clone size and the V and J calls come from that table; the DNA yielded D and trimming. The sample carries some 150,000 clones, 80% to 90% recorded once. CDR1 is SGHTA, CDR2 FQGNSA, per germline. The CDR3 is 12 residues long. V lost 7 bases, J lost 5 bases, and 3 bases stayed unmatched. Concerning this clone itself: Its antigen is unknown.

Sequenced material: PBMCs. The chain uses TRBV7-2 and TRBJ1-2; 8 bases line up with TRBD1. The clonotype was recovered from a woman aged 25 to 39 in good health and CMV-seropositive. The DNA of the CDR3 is TGTGCCAGCACTACAGGGGGTTATGGCTACACCTTC. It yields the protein CASTTGGYGYTF.